Shown below are 25 T cell receptor beta chains from a single sample sequenced in a study of blood T cell repertoires in COVID-19. The assay was immunoSEQ multiplex PCR, and TCRdb's table has in-frame clones only and misses some. The table records 200,000 to 300,000 clones, about 80% of them present only once. The sample consisted of peripheral blood. These receptors were collected from an elderly man with acute or convalescent COVID-19.

This clone was observed a handful of times. The chain employs TRBV30 and TRBJ1-5; weak D call: TRBD1 (5 bases). Trimming shortened V by 2 bases and J by 7 bases, and 12 bases separated the two germline ends. The CDR3 has 13 amino acids. Germline V CDR1 and CDR2: GTSNPN, SVGIG (reference sequence). The CDR3 nucleotides read TGTGCCTGGAGTTCAGGGCCGAGACAGCCCCAGCATTTT. Protein sequence: CAWSSGPRQPQHF.

J is TRBJ2-4 and V is TRBV15; D perhaps matches TRBD2 (5 bases). V was cut by 1 base and J by 8 bases, with 15 bases left in between. The germline V gene encodes CDR1 LNHNV and CDR2 YYDKDF (reference sequence). The CDR3 runs 15 residues. Written as DNA, the CDR3 is TGTGCCACCAGCAGAGGAGGGAGACCTGGGGACATTCAGTACTTC. Translated: CATSRGGRPGDIQYF. Filled out from reference TRBV15 and TRBJ2-4, the complete variable domain reads DAMVIQNPRYQVTQFGKPVTLSCSQTLNHNVMYWYQQKSSQAPKLLFHYYDKDFNNEADTPDNFQSRRPNTSFCFLDIRSPGLGDTAMYLCATSRGGRPGDIQYFGAGTRLSVL.

This chain links TRBV5-1 with TRBJ2-3; no reliable D call. The CDR3 is 14 amino acids. Germline V gene data show CDR1 as SGHRS and CDR2 as YFSETQ. Trimming removed 0 bases from V and 4 bases from J, with 9 bases in between. CDR3 sequence: CASSLGRPPDTQYF. The DNA of the CDR3 is TGCGCCAGCAGCTTGGGCAGGCCGCCAGATACGCAGTATTTT.

This chain links TRBV5-1 with TRBJ2-3; the D gene is possibly TRBD1 (5 bases). Germline loops: CDR1 SGHRS, CDR2 YFSETQ. Trimming cost V 0 bases and J 11 bases, with 22 bases left between them. This CDR3 contains 16 residues. This CDR3 is CASSLGQGPRRARQYF. CDR3 in DNA: TGCGCCAGCAGCTTGGGGCAGGGCCCCAGACGGGCGAGGCAGTATTTT.

The chain uses TRBV18 and TRBJ1-4; D perhaps matches TRBD1 (5 bases). This CDR3 has 14 amino acids. The V end lost 6 bases, the J end lost 7 bases, and 15 bases lay between the germline ends. In germline, CDR1 is KGHSH, CDR2 LQKENI. CDR3 coding DNA: TGTGCCAGCTCGCGGGGACCCGGGGGTGAAAAACTGTTTTTT. This sequence encodes CASSRGPGGEKLFF.

The V gene is TRBV6-5, the J gene TRBJ2-7; TRBD1 agrees at 9 bases. CDR3 size: 14 residues. Trimming removed 6 bases from V and 2 bases from J; junction bases left unmatched: 5. Germline CDR1 reads MNHEY; CDR2 reads SVGAGI. CDR3: CASSTGTGTYEQYF. CDR3 in DNA: TGTGCCAGCAGCACGGGGACAGGGACCTACGAGCAGTACTTC.

The chain couples TRBV9 to TRBJ1-5; D ambiguous. V was pared by 3 bases and J by 3 bases, with 10 bases between. Per germline, CDR1 SGDLS and CDR2 YYNGEE. The CDR3 contains 14 residues. The CDR3 loop reads CASSESRANQPQHF. CDR3 bases: TGTGCCAGCAGCGAATCCCGCGCCAATCAGCCCCAGCATTTT.

The chain recombines TRBV9 with TRBJ1-6; no clear D gene. The length of the CDR3 is 15 residues. In germline, CDR1 is SGDLS, CDR2 YYNGEE. Trimming stripped 0 bases from V and 7 bases from J, with 11 bases between. The CDR3 sequence: CASSVAAGRNSPLHF. CDR3 in DNA: TGTGCCAGCAGCGTAGCCGCGGGTCGCAATTCACCCCTCCACTTT.

The V and J genes are TRBV7-9 and TRBJ2-1; maybe TRBD2 (5 bases). The CDR3 contains 13 residues. Germline-derived CDR1 and CDR2 are SEHNR and FQNEAQ (reference sequence). V was cut by 1 base and J by 6 bases, with 7 bases left in between. The CDR3 nucleotides are TGTGCCAGCAGCTTAGGGAGCGGCAATGAGCAGTTCTTC. Translating gives CASSLGSGNEQFF.

To note about this clone: Other DNA sequences in the sample encode the same CDR3. This chain connects TRBV5-6 to TRBJ1-2, with unresolved D. This CDR3 spans 12 amino acids. CDR1 is SGHDT, CDR2 YYEEEE, per germline. V gave up 0 bases and J gave up 5 bases, with 5 bases separating them. CDR3 sequence (DNA): TGTGCCAGCAGCTTGGCGGGGTATGGCTACACCTTC. It specifies CASSLAGYGYTF.

This clone was seen just once. The chain employs TRBV12-5 and TRBJ2-7, with 7 bases matching TRBD2. The germline CDR1 and CDR2 sequences are LGHNT and FRNRAP. The CDR3 is 14 amino acids. The J segment lost 5 bases and the V segment lost 5 bases, leaving 9 bases of the junction unmatched. CDR3 sequence (DNA): TGTGCTAGTGGTCCCGGCGGGGGTTACGACGAGCAGTACTTC. Translating it yields CASGPGGGYDEQYF.

The chain couples TRBV7-9 to TRBJ2-7; possibly TRBD1 for D (5 bases). Germline CDR1 SEHNR, CDR2 FQNEAQ (reference sequence). The CDR3 contains 11 residues. Trimming shortened V by 4 bases and J by 8 bases, and 9 bases separated the two germline ends. The CDR3 DNA is TGTGCCAGCAGCTCGACAGAGAAGCAGTACTTC. It encodes CASSSTEKQYF.

The V gene is TRBV5-1, the J gene TRBJ2-3, with D maybe TRBD2 (6 bases). The CDR3 spans 17 residues. From germline, CDR1 is SGHRS and CDR2 YFSETQ. V lost 2 bases, J lost 8 bases, and 24 bases lay in between. The CDR3 DNA is TGCGCCAGCAGCTTAGAGGGGCTAGCGTCACCGAGGGGTACGCAGTATTTT. Amino acids: CASSLEGLASPRGTQYF.

V is TRBV5-1 and J is TRBJ2-1; D possibly corresponds to TRBD1 (6 bases). Germline CDR1 is SGHRS and CDR2 is YFSETQ. The CDR3 totals 12 residues. Trimming removed 4 bases from V and 13 bases from J, with 15 bases in between. This chain's CDR3 is CASSPGQTHQFF. In DNA form, the CDR3 reads TGCGCCAGCAGCCCCGGACAGACCCATCAGTTCTTC. Variable domain in full (rest from reference TRBV5-1 and TRBJ2-1): KAGVTQTPRYLIKTRGQQVTLSCSPISGHRSVSWYQQTPGQGLQFLFEYFSETQRNKGNFPGRFSGRQFSNSRSEMNVSTLELGDSALYLCASSPGQTHQFFGPGTRLTVL.

This chain joins TRBV5-4 and TRBJ2-1, with 9 bases aligning to TRBD1. Germline CDR1 reads SGHNT; CDR2 reads YYREEE (reference sequence). J lost 3 bases, V lost 0 bases, and 7 bases had no gene match. This CDR3 is 17 amino acids long. CDR3 bases: TGTGCCAGCAGCTTGGGTCCGGGACAGGGTTTCTACAATGAGCAGTTCTTC. Translation gives CASSLGPGQGFYNEQFF. The full variable domain, with the rest looked up from reference TRBV5-4 and TRBJ2-1, is ETGVTQSPTHLIKTRGQQVTLRCSSQSGHNTVSWYQQALGQGPQFIFQYYREEENGRGNFPPRFSGLQFPNYSSELNVNALELDDSALYLCASSLGPGQGFYNEQFFGPGTRLTVL.

V is TRBV6-5 and J is TRBJ1-5, with no clear D. This CDR3 region has 15 residues. V was pared by 7 bases and J by 1 base, with 14 bases between. CDR1 and CDR2 from the germline V gene are MNHEY and SVGAGI. The CDR3 bases are TGTGCCAGCATACTATTTCCAGACAGCAATCAGCCCCAGCATTTT. It translates to CASILFPDSNQPQHF.

The chain recombines TRBV27 with TRBJ1-6, with 9 bases fitting TRBD1. The CDR3 contains 17 residues. The germline CDR1 and CDR2 sequences are MNHEY and SMNVEV (reference sequence). J was trimmed by 1 base and V by 6 bases; bases with no gene match: 7. CDR3 in DNA: TGTGCCAGCAGGCGGAGACAGGGGGGATCCTATAATTCACCCCTCCACTTT. Translation gives CASRRRQGGSYNSPLHF.

The chain combines TRBV7-9 with TRBJ2-7; the D gene is possibly TRBD2 (6 bases). CDR3 length: 16 residues. Per germline, CDR1 SEHNR and CDR2 FQNEAQ (reference sequence). The ends were cut back, 9 bases at V and 0 bases at J, with 21 bases in the middle. The CDR3 here is CASGKGSGATSYEQYF. CDR3 nucleotide sequence: TGTGCCAGTGGTAAGGGGTCGGGAGCCACCTCCTACGAGCAGTACTTC.

The J gene is TRBJ1-1, the V gene TRBV24-1; no definite D call. The V end was cut by 9 bases, the J end by 6 bases, with 7 bases between. Germline V gene lookup returns CDR1 KGHDR and CDR2 SFDVKD. The CDR3 is 10 amino acids. The chain's CDR3 is CATPSPEAFF. CDR3 sequence (DNA): TGTGCCACCCCCAGTCCTGAAGCTTTCTTT.

V gene TRBV12-5 combines with J gene TRBJ1-5; TRBD1 aligns across 8 bases. CDR1 is LGHNT, CDR2 FRNRAP, per germline. The CDR3 sequence is 16 residues long. J gave up 0 bases and V 1 base, and 2 bases lay outside the gene matches. CDR3 sequence: CASGLGTGFSNQPQHF. CDR3 DNA sequence: TGTGCTAGTGGTTTGGGGACAGGGTTTAGCAATCAGCCCCAGCATTTT. The variable domain in full, completed from reference TRBV12-5 and TRBJ1-5, reads DARVTQTPRHKVTEMGQEVTMRCQPILGHNTVFWYRQTMMQGLELLAYFRNRAPLDDSGMPKDRFSAEMPDATLATLKIQPSEPRDSAVYFCASGLGTGFSNQPQHFGDGTRLSIL.

This chain uses TRBV5-1 with TRBJ2-7; D gene unclear. This CDR3 spans 13 amino acids. CDR1 is SGHRS and CDR2 is YFSETQ in the germline V gene. The V and J ends lost 0 bases and 2 bases respectively, with 6 bases between them. The CDR3 loop is CASSLDMTYEQYF. For the CDR3, the DNA is TGCGCCAGCAGCTTGGACATGACCTACGAGCAGTACTTC. Based on the CDR3 plus reference TRBV5-1 and TRBJ2-7, the full variable domain is KAGVTQTPRYLIKTRGQQVTLSCSPISGHRSVSWYQQTPGQGLQFLFEYFSETQRNKGNFPGRFSGRQFSNSRSEMNVSTLELGDSALYLCASSLDMTYEQYFGPGTRLTVT.

The count of this clone is one. The rearrangement uses TRBV2 and TRBJ1-5; no reliable D call. The CDR3 contains 14 residues. Germline assignment: CDR1 SNHLY and CDR2 FYNNEI. Deletions cut 4 bases from V and 1 base from J, with 8 bases between. The CDR3 coding sequence is TGTGCCAGCAGTGCCCTCGGGAGCAATCAGCCCCAGCATTTT. This encodes CASSALGSNQPQHF.

The V gene is TRBV3-1 (or the pseudogene TRBV3-2), the J gene TRBJ1-5; D unclear. In germline, CDR1 is LGHDT, CDR2 YNNKEL (reference sequence). The CDR3 is 13 amino acids. Trimming pared 1 base from V and 6 bases from J, leaving 7 bases between. The CDR3 sequence: CASSQGWSQPQHF. DNA for the CDR3: TGTGCCAGCAGCCAAGGGTGGAGTCAGCCCCAGCATTTT.

The chain employs TRBV5-1 and TRBJ2-6; tentatively, D is TRBD2 (5 bases). Looked up from germline, CDR1 is SGHRS and CDR2 is YFSETQ. This CDR3 contains 17 residues. The germline V and J ends were trimmed by 3 bases and 0 bases, with 13 bases remaining between them. CDR3 residues: CASSWRTVRSGANVLTF. CDR3 DNA: TGCGCCAGCAGCTGGAGGACCGTACGCTCTGGGGCCAACGTCCTGACTTTC. Together with reference TRBV5-1 and TRBJ2-6, the CDR3 gives the full variable domain: KAGVTQTPRYLIKTRGQQVTLSCSPISGHRSVSWYQQTPGQGLQFLFEYFSETQRNKGNFPGRFSGRQFSNSRSEMNVSTLELGDSALYLCASSWRTVRSGANVLTFGAGSRLTVL.

This clone was counted between two and nine times. The rearrangement joins TRBV2 to TRBJ1-5, with 8 bases identical to TRBD1. Germline V gene lookup returns CDR1 SNHLY and CDR2 FYNNEI. Unmatched junction bases numbered 5, after V lost 7 bases and J lost 3 bases. This CDR3 is built from 14 residues. The CDR3 nucleotides are TGTGCCAGCACCAGGGGGCTAGTCAATCAGCCCCAGCATTTT. Amino acid sequence: CASTRGLVNQPQHF.